This T cell receptor beta chain was recovered during a study of T cells in Graves' hyperthyroidism and ophthalmopathy. Whole-study results and caveats: From stable hyperthyroidism, ophthalmopathy was set apart by a 13 V-J model.

Concerning this clonotype itself: The antigen remains undetermined. No conserved phenylalanine or tryptophan ends this CDR3, so it is likely a read error. The DNA is omitted, as the CDR3 cannot be located on it reliably, and the CDR3 follows TCRdb's listing.

The investigators amplified TCR beta CDR3 regions from RNA transcripts. Initially, a first-round RT-PCR of the TCR CDR3 employed the HTBI primer set. TCRdb passed the multiplex PCR reads through MiXCR, listing each CDR3 protein once. The sample shows around 580,000 distinct CDR3 sequences, 35% to 55% of them seen only once. Sample: peripheral blood or thyroid tissue (not recorded which). The receptor's source is a woman in her late teens or twenties with Graves' hyperthyroidism.

CDR3 region: CASSLYGTSGNHN. J is TRBJ1-6 and V is TRBV7-8. CDR1 and CDR2 from the germline V gene are SGHVS and FQNEAQ. Both ends counted, the CDR3 spans 13 residues.